The clone carrying this TCR beta chain was observed a handful of times. These data belong to a study of T cells in Graves' hyperthyroidism and ophthalmopathy. RNA transcripts served as the template for amplifying TCR beta CDR3 regions. The HTBI primer set was used in a first-round RT-PCR of the TCR CDR3. TCRdb re-called the multiplex PCR reads with MiXCR, one entry per CDR3 protein. The repertoire holds fewer than 250,000 distinct CDR3 sequences, with under 20% as singletons. CDR3 size: 17 residues. Unmatched junction bases numbered 6, after V lost 0 bases and J lost 3 bases. From germline, CDR1 is LGHNA and CDR2 YNFKEQ. Diagnostic decisions used clinical symptoms, serum thyroxine and TRAb, thyroid ultrasound and orbital computed tomography.

This sequence was found in a man aged 50-60 years with Graves' hyperthyroidism. Source material: blood. The genes are TRBV4-2 and TRBJ2-3; 10 nucleotides agree with TRBD2. The CDR3 loop reads CASSQEASGSGTDTQYF. As DNA, the CDR3 is TGTGCCAGCAGCCAAGAGGCTAGCGGGAGTGGGACAGATACGCAGTATTTT.